This T cell receptor (beta chain) was found in a study of Graves' ophthalmopathy and Graves' hyperthyroidism. Looking at the study overall: A follow-up of 18 months without ophthalmopathy meant that hyperthyroidism was stable.

Ages of hyperthyroidism patients ran from 18 to 65, and their diagnoses were new, under 2 months' duration. Study findings and constraints: Blood also carried most expanded thyroid clonotypes exceeding 0.001 frequency.

The authors amplified TCR beta CDR3 regions, and they did so from RNA transcripts for repertoire sequencing. First-round RT-PCR relied on HTBI primers, and a second-round multiplex PCR came next. Using its own MiXCR run on the multiplex PCR reads, TCRdb lists one record per CDR3 protein. The table lists about 500,000 distinct CDR3 sequences, about 40% of them singletons. This clonotype was seen repeatedly, ten times or more. What it binds is unknown. Input material: peripheral blood or thyroid tissue (not recorded which). This TCR was sampled from an adult man with Graves' hyperthyroidism.

In DNA, the CDR3 is TGTGCCAGCAGCCCAGGTCTACAAGAGACCCAGTACTTC. Its protein is CASSPGLQETQYF. The J gene is TRBJ2-5, the V gene TRBV7-9; the D is unclear. The CDR3 has 13 residues. The germline V gene has CDR1 SEHNR and CDR2 FQNEAQ (reference sequence). Trimming took off 5 bases at V and 2 bases at J, with 9 bases between the two ends.